The entry below gives a single T cell receptor beta chain sequence along with its context. The CDR3 spans 15 residues. Between the trimmed V and J ends, which lost 1 base and 4 bases, there was a span of 11 bases. Germline assignment: CDR1 MNHEY and CDR2 SMNVEV (reference sequence). This sample was included in a study of blood T cell repertoires in COVID-19. Study background: The study drew acute and convalescent COVID-19 samples from the United States, Italy and Spain.

As handled by the study authors: Amplification with reference gene primers provided the estimates of nucleated cell counts. The repertoire was sequenced with immunoSEQ multiplex PCR; TCRdb's copy has only in-frame clones and lacks some. V, J and clone size are those of that table, while D and trimming were read from the DNA. The data show about 89,000 clones, 82% seen once. The sample comprised peripheral blood. The J gene is TRBJ2-1, the V gene TRBV27; a weak D match, TRBD1 (6 bases). The TCR comes from a man aged 70 or older with acute or convalescent COVID-19. The CDR3 sequence: CASSLFSGTYNEQFF. The CDR3 nucleotides are TGTGCCAGCAGTTTATTTTCAGGGACATACAATGAGCAGTTCTTC.